These 14 T cell receptor beta chains originate from one sample sequenced in a study of naive and memory T cell subsets (dated by TCRdb to the late 2010s). Preparation of the library involved UMI-ligation and nested PCR. For sequencing, an Illumina MiSeq was employed. The beta constant-region primer consisted of an equimolar mixture of two oligonucleotides that together covered TRBC1 and TRBC2. The ligated cDNA went through four rounds of PCR with nested alpha and beta constant-region primers together with the SP2 primer. Through fastp at Q25 and MiXCR, TCRdb rebuilt clones from the public reads, retaining in-frame beta chains. Entries that share a CDR3 protein sequence are merged under the most common genes and DNA. The sample table lists about 23,000 distinct CDR3 sequences, over 7% of them with a count of one. The ten largest clones represent about 20% of the sample. Sequencing was performed on central memory CD8+ T cells from blood. The sample's cell subset or site label is to be understood as: central memory, CD45RA- CD27+. The source of these receptors is a human donor in good health.

The gene calls are TRBV7-9 and TRBJ2-5; no clear D gene. Trimming shortened V by 3 bases and J by 5 bases, and 10 bases separated the two germline ends. The CDR3 covers 13 residues. Germline assignment: CDR1 SEHNR and CDR2 FQNEAQ (reference sequence). The CDR3 nucleotides read TGTGCCAGCAGCTTTTTGAGCGTGGAGACCCAGTACTTC. Its translation: CASSFLSVETQYF.

A few counts support this clonotype. This chain uses TRBV6-2 or TRBV6-3 with TRBJ2-1; 11 nucleotides line up with TRBD2. Germline loops: CDR1 MNHEY, CDR2 SVGEGT. CDR3 size: 15 residues. Trimming took 6 bases from V and 7 from J; bases not matched to a gene: 8. The CDR3 loop is CASSPDTSGSNEQFF. For the CDR3, the DNA is TGTGCCAGCAGCCCTGATACTAGCGGGAGTAATGAGCAGTTCTTC.

There are a few counts of this clonotype. The chain employs TRBV20-1 and TRBJ2-7, with D maybe TRBD2 (6 bases). V was trimmed by 2 bases and J by 0 bases, leaving 20 bases between them. CDR1 DFQATT and CDR2 SNEGSKA come from the germline V gene (reference sequence). This CDR3 region has 17 residues. The CDR3 loop is CSARSGLRETDSYEQYF. The CDR3 DNA follows: TGCAGTGCTAGATCGGGACTTCGAGAGACGGACTCCTACGAGCAGTACTTC.

This chain links TRBV12-3 or TRBV12-4 with TRBJ1-1; D is unresolved. This CDR3 spans 15 amino acids. V was trimmed by 6 bases and J by 7 bases, leaving 21 bases between them. The CDR3 DNA is TGTGCCAGCAGCCCCTCGTTCAGTCGCCACTTTGAAGCTTTCTTT. This gives the protein CASSPSFSRHFEAFF.

This clonotype was observed a single time. A read error is possible here, since a much larger clone lies one base away. The chain joins TRBV10-3 to TRBJ2-1; D tentatively fits TRBD1 or TRBD2 (6 bases each). The CDR3 runs 17 residues. Trimming left V 2 bases short and J 1 base short, with 15 bases between. Germline V lookup: CDR1 ENHRY, CDR2 SYGVKD. The DNA for the CDR3 is TGTGCCATCAGTGAGAAGAAGGGGGGTCGGTCCTACAATGAGCAGTTCTTC. Amino acids: CAISEKKGGRSYNEQFF.

CDR3: CSATGLASFYNEQFF. CDR3 coding DNA: TGCAGTGCAACTGGACTAGCGAGCTTCTACAATGAGCAGTTCTTC. This chain connects TRBV20-1 to TRBJ2-1; 9 bases are shared with TRBD2. J gave up 3 bases and V 6 bases, and 9 bases lay outside the gene matches. From germline, CDR1 is DFQATT and CDR2 SNEGSKA (reference sequence). The CDR3 totals 15 residues.

CDR3 in DNA: TGTGCCAGCAGGGACAGGGGATACGACGAGCAGTACTTC. It encodes CASRDRGYDEQYF. The V gene is TRBV6-1, the J gene TRBJ2-7, with 9 bases matching TRBD1. From germline, CDR1 is MNHNS and CDR2 SASEGT. The CDR3 totals 13 residues. With 6 bases clipped from V and 5 bases from J, the junction kept 5 bases outside the gene matches.

There are many counts of this clonotype. The chain uses TRBV20-1 and TRBJ2-4; no clear D. CDR3 length equals 16 residues. V was pared by 4 bases and J by 2 bases, with 18 bases between. CDR1 and CDR2 from the germline V gene are DFQATT and SNEGSKA (reference sequence). CDR3 nucleotide sequence: TGCAGTGCTACCTCGTACAGTGAGTCATCCAAAAACATTCAGTACTTC. It encodes CSATSYSESSKNIQYF.

This clonotype was picked up many times. The gene calls are TRBV28 and TRBJ1-2; 8 nucleotides match TRBD1. The CDR3 extends over 14 amino acids. Germline lookup yields CDR1 MDHEN and CDR2 SYDVKM. The trim removed 6 bases at V and 7 bases at J, leaving 10 bases unmatched. The CDR3: CASSPPRGPTGYTF. CDR3 DNA: TGTGCCAGCAGCCCACCCAGGGGGCCGACTGGCTACACCTTC.

The chain is built from TRBV20-1 and TRBJ2-1; TRBD2 is a possible D gene (6 bases). Deletions cut 7 bases from V and 2 bases from J, with 12 bases between. The V gene's germline CDR1 is DFQATT and CDR2 SNEGSKA (reference sequence). This CDR3 is built from 13 residues. CDR3 sequence: CSVKTRTYNEQFF. The CDR3 DNA follows: TGCAGTGTCAAGACTAGAACCTACAATGAGCAGTTCTTC.

The chain recombines TRBV20-1 with TRBJ2-1, with D unresolved. In germline, CDR1 is DFQATT, CDR2 SNEGSKA (reference sequence). V was cut by 2 bases and J by 8 bases, with 16 bases left in between. CDR3 length: 14 amino acids. CDR3 amino acids: CSARRPERDYEQFF. The CDR3 region has the DNA TGCAGTGCTAGACGGCCCGAAAGGGATTATGAGCAGTTCTTC.

The table lists this clonotype with a few counts. The chain links TRBV20-1 to TRBJ1-5, with D possibly TRBD1 on 5 matching bases. This CDR3 contains 15 residues. CDR1 DFQATT and CDR2 SNEGSKA come from the germline V gene (reference sequence). The germline V and J ends were trimmed by 3 bases and 5 bases, with 17 bases remaining between them. The CDR3 coding sequence is TGCAGTGCTAGTTATCCGGGGCAGCCTGATCAGCCCCAGCATTTT. As protein: CSASYPGQPDQPQHF.

CDR3 in amino acids: CASSSSGGTGELFF. Here the CDR3 DNA reads TGTGCCAGCAGCTCCTCAGGGGGCACCGGGGAGCTGTTTTTT. This chain joins TRBV7-9 and TRBJ2-2; the match to TRBD1 covers 7 bases. Germline CDR1 SEHNR, CDR2 FQNEAQ (reference sequence). The V and J ends lost 4 bases and 4 bases, in that order; junction bases with no gene match: 3. The CDR3 loop spans 14 amino acids.

The table lists this clonotype with many counts. CDR3 nucleotides: TGCAGCGTCGAAATATACGGGAGTTCGATAAATGAGCAGTTCTTC. Its protein is CSVEIYGSSINEQFF. This chain joins TRBV29-1 and TRBJ2-1; maybe TRBD2 (6 bases). Germline V gene sequence: CDR1 SQVTM, CDR2 ANQGSEA. The CDR3 extends over 15 amino acids. The germline V and J ends were trimmed by 6 bases and 7 bases, with 22 bases remaining between them.